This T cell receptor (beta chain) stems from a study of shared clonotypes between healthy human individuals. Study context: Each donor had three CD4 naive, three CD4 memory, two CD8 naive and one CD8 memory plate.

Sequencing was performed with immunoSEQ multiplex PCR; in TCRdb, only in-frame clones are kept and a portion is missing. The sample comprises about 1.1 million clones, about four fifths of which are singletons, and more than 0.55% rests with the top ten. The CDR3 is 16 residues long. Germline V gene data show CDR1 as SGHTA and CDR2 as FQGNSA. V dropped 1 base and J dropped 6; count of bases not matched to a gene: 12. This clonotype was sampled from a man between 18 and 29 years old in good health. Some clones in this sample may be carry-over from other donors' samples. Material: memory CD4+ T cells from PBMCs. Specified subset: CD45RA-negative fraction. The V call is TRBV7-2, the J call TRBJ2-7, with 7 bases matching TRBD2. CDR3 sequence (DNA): TGTGCCAGCAGCTTAGGGGCGGCGGGGGTATCGGCCGAGCAGTACTTC. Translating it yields CASSLGAAGVSAEQYF.